This T cell receptor beta chain was captured by sequencing in a study of OX40 agonist ivuxolimab in advanced cancers. Study as a whole: Ivuxolimab, an agonist antibody against OX40 (CD134), was given to patients. A mean age of approximately 60 years, range roughly 23 to 85, was recorded, and over 65% were male. General study findings and limits: Among the least clonally expanded were partial responders at 0.1-3.0 mg/kg.

Some clones are missing from TCRdb's copy, which holds only in-frame ones; the method was immunoSEQ multiplex PCR. In the table there are some 20,000 clones, approximately 79% of which are singletons. This clone has more than one count but fewer than ten. Its antigen remains unknown. The length of the CDR3 is 16 residues. Germline V gene data show CDR1 as MRHNA and CDR2 as SNTAGT. V dropped 0 bases and J dropped 0 bases, with 6 bases sitting between them. Sequences were derived from CD4+ or CD8+ T cells sorted from blood, sampled in a trial of the OX40 agonist ivuxolimab. The sequence came from an adult with an advanced solid tumor such as melanoma, head and neck, liver or kidney cancer. The chain carries TRBV6-4 and TRBJ2-6; the D gene is possibly TRBD1 (6 bases). In DNA form, the CDR3 reads TGTGCCAGCAGTGACTCGGACAGCTCTGGGGCCAACGTCCTGACTTTC. Protein product: CASSDSDSSGANVLTF.